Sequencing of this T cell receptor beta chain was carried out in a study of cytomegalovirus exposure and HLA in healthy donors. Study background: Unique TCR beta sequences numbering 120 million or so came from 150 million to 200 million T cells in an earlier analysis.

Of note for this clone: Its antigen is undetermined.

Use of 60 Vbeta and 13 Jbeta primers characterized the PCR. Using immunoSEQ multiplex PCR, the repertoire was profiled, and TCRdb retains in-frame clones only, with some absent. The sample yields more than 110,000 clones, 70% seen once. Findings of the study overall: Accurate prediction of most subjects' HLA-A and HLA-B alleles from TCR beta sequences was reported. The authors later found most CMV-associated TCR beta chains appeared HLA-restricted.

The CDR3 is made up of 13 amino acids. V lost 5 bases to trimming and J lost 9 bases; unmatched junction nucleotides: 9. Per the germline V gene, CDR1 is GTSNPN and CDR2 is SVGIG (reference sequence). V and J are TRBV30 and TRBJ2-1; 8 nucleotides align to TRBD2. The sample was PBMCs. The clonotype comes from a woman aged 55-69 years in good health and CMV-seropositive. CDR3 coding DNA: TGTGCCTGGGATGGGCCGGGGGGGCGTGAGCAGTTCTTC. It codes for CAWDGPGGREQFF.